This T cell receptor beta chain was captured by sequencing in a study of response to subunit inactivated influenza vaccine. Whole-study findings and limits: It was the authors' suggestion that each seasonal influenza vaccination recruits few new T cells.

This clonotype was seen a handful of times. Its target is unknown. Per germline, CDR1 SGHTA and CDR2 FQGNSA. Deletions cut 5 bases from V and 5 bases from J, with 18 bases between. The CDR3 runs to 15 residues. TCRdb independently ran MiXCR on the RT-PCR reads; one entry per CDR3 protein. The sample carries 650,000 to 700,000 distinct CDR3 sequences, less than 20% recorded once. This sequence originates from a man between 50 and 59 years old who received an inactivated influenza vaccine. The source material was PBMCs from blood, sampled roughly 12 days after vaccination. The chain uses TRBV7-2 and TRBJ2-5; D uncertain. This chain's CDR3 is CASSRITNLQETQYF. The CDR3 region has the DNA TGTGCCAGCAGCCGGATTACGAACCTACAGGAGACCCAGTACTTC.